This is a list of T cell receptor beta chains from one sample in a study of OX40 agonist ivuxolimab in advanced cancers. Libraries were prepared by immunoSEQ multiplex PCR; TCRdb keeps only in-frame clonotypes and omits some of them. Found here are tens of thousands of clones, under 90% of them singletons; the top ten hold roughly 1.9%. The sequences come from CD4+ or CD8+ T cells sorted from blood, collected in a trial of the OX40 agonist ivuxolimab. The receptors derive from an adult with an advanced solid tumor such as melanoma, head and neck, liver or kidney cancer. Both conserved end residues are part of each CDR3. Fields, in order: D gene, V gene, clone size, J gene, CDR3 protein, CDR3 DNA. A D gene is named only where the DNA matches it firmly. A clone size is listed for some rows: how often the clone was seen (once, few, many), or a class if it is expanded.

d_gene: -; v_gene: TRBV30; abundance: -; j_gene: TRBJ2-7; CDR3aa: CAWSRGSYEQYF; CDR3nt: TGTGCCTGGAGTAGGGGAAGCTACGAGCAGTACTTC
d_gene: TRBD1; v_gene: TRBV19; abundance: few; j_gene: TRBJ2-2; CDR3aa: CASSPGTGNAGELFF; CDR3nt: TGTGCCAGTAGTCCAGGGACAGGGAACGCCGGGGAGCTGTTTTTT
d_gene: TRBD2; v_gene: TRBV4-3; abundance: -; j_gene: TRBJ2-1; CDR3aa: CASSQLGGGSYNEQFF; CDR3nt: TGCGCCAGCAGCCAATTAGGCGGGGGCTCCTACAATGAGCAGTTCTTC
d_gene: -; v_gene: TRBV28; abundance: -; j_gene: TRBJ1-3; CDR3aa: CASSLGAGRGNTIYF; CDR3nt: TGTGCCAGCAGTTTGGGCGCGGGACGGGGAAACACCATATATTTT
d_gene: -; v_gene: TRBV28; abundance: -; j_gene: TRBJ2-3; CDR3aa: CASTKPAWDTQYF; CDR3nt: TGTGCCAGCACCAAGCCCGCGTGGGATACGCAGTATTTT
d_gene: -; v_gene: TRBV7-6; abundance: -; j_gene: TRBJ1-1; CDR3aa: CASSLARGRGGTEAFF; CDR3nt: TGTGCCAGCAGCTTAGCCAGAGGGAGAGGTGGCACTGAAGCTTTCTTT
d_gene: TRBD1; v_gene: TRBV7-9; abundance: -; j_gene: TRBJ1-4; CDR3aa: CASSRTGELIF; CDR3nt: TGTGCCAGCAGCCGGACAGGCGAATTAATTTTT
d_gene: -; v_gene: TRBV7-3; abundance: once; j_gene: TRBJ2-5; CDR3aa: CASSLWGLKETQYF; CDR3nt: TGTGCCAGCAGCTTGTGGGGCCTAAAAGAGACCCAGTACTTC
d_gene: TRBD1; v_gene: TRBV5-1; abundance: -; j_gene: TRBJ2-5; CDR3aa: CASSLRTGDSETQYF; CDR3nt: TGCGCCAGCAGCTTGAGGACAGGGGATTCGGAGACCCAGTACTTC
d_gene: TRBD1; v_gene: TRBV9; abundance: few; j_gene: TRBJ1-5; CDR3aa: CASTLGVGTGTSQPQHF; CDR3nt: TGTGCCAGCACCCTAGGGGTAGGGACAGGGACAAGCCAGCCCCAGCATTTT
d_gene: TRBD1; v_gene: TRBV6-1; abundance: -; j_gene: TRBJ1-2; CDR3aa: CASSEEPGGGYGYTF; CDR3nt: TGTGCCAGCAGTGAAGAGCCAGGGGGGGGATATGGCTACACCTTC
d_gene: TRBD1; v_gene: TRBV19; abundance: -; j_gene: TRBJ1-1; CDR3aa: CASREGQGWPEAFF; CDR3nt: TGTGCCAGTAGGGAGGGACAGGGATGGCCTGAAGCTTTCTTT
d_gene: -; v_gene: TRBV5-1; abundance: -; j_gene: TRBJ1-4; CDR3aa: CASRQQESNEKLFF; CDR3nt: TGCGCCAGCAGACAGCAGGAGTCTAATGAAAAACTGTTTTTT
d_gene: TRBD2; v_gene: TRBV19; abundance: -; j_gene: TRBJ2-1; CDR3aa: CASSRQWLAGGRDEQFF; CDR3nt: TGTGCCAGTAGCCGACAATGGCTAGCGGGGGGTAGGGATGAGCAGTTCTTC
d_gene: TRBD2; v_gene: TRBV5-6; abundance: -; j_gene: TRBJ2-2; CDR3aa: CASSTRAIAGLAGELFF; CDR3nt: TGTGCCAGCAGCACGAGGGCTATAGCGGGGCTCGCCGGGGAGCTGTTTTTT
d_gene: TRBD2; v_gene: TRBV5-1; abundance: -; j_gene: TRBJ2-1; CDR3aa: CASSFQRGHEEEQFF; CDR3nt: TGCGCCAGCAGCTTCCAGCGGGGCCACGAGGAAGAGCAGTTCTTC
d_gene: -; v_gene: TRBV28; abundance: -; j_gene: TRBJ1-3; CDR3aa: CATEGVSGNTIYF; CDR3nt: TGTGCCACCGAAGGAGTCTCTGGAAACACCATATATTTT
d_gene: -; v_gene: TRBV9; abundance: -; j_gene: TRBJ1-6; CDR3aa: CASSVGNRNSPLHF; CDR3nt: TGTGCCAGCAGCGTAGGGAACAGAAATTCACCCCTCCACTTT
d_gene: TRBD1; v_gene: TRBV5-1; abundance: -; j_gene: TRBJ2-7; CDR3aa: CASSYHRDRGLTGYEQYF; CDR3nt: TGCGCCAGCAGCTACCACCGCGACAGGGGCCTGACCGGATACGAGCAGTACTTC
d_gene: TRBD1; v_gene: TRBV5-1; abundance: -; j_gene: TRBJ1-4; CDR3aa: CASSVRPGQENEKLFF; CDR3nt: TGTGCCAGCAGCGTTAGACCGGGACAGGAAAATGAAAAACTGTTTTTT
d_gene: -; v_gene: TRBV6-1; abundance: -; j_gene: TRBJ1-1; CDR3aa: CASRQEIMNTEAFF; CDR3nt: TGTGCCAGCCGACAGGAGATTATGAACACTGAAGCTTTCTTT
d_gene: -; v_gene: TRBV5-4; abundance: -; j_gene: TRBJ1-2; CDR3aa: CASSFRTTLNYGYTF; CDR3nt: TGTGCCAGCAGCTTTCGGACAACCTTGAACTATGGCTACACCTTC
d_gene: TRBD2; v_gene: TRBV9; abundance: -; j_gene: TRBJ2-2; CDR3aa: CASSVLAGGPRTGELFF; CDR3nt: TGTGCCAGCAGCGTGCTAGCGGGGGGGCCTCGAACCGGGGAGCTGTTTTTT
d_gene: -; v_gene: TRBV30; abundance: -; j_gene: TRBJ1-1; CDR3aa: CAWSVQLAHPFF; CDR3nt: TGTGCCTGGAGTGTACAGTTGGCTCATCCTTTCTTT
d_gene: -; v_gene: TRBV6-5; abundance: -; j_gene: TRBJ1-1; CDR3aa: CATTNLGNTEAFF; CDR3nt: TGTGCCACCACAAATCTGGGGAACACTGAAGCTTTCTTT
d_gene: -; v_gene: TRBV7-9; abundance: -; j_gene: TRBJ2-7; CDR3aa: CASSLTYEQYF; CDR3nt: TGTGCCAGCAGCCTGACCTACGAGCAGTACTTC
d_gene: -; v_gene: TRBV19; abundance: -; j_gene: TRBJ2-3; CDR3aa: CASSISGSLTDTQYF; CDR3nt: TGTGCCAGTAGTATCTCGGGCAGTCTCACAGATACGCAGTATTTT
d_gene: -; v_gene: TRBV4-1; abundance: -; j_gene: TRBJ2-1; CDR3aa: CASSQDGSILEQFF; CDR3nt: TGCGCCAGCAGCCAAGATGGTTCTATTCTTGAGCAGTTCTTC
d_gene: -; v_gene: TRBV28; abundance: -; j_gene: TRBJ1-6; CDR3aa: CASSLDLGGNSPLHF; CDR3nt: TGTGCCAGCAGTTTAGACCTAGGAGGAAATTCACCCCTCCACTTT
d_gene: -; v_gene: TRBV27; abundance: -; j_gene: TRBJ2-1; CDR3aa: CASSLGAFNEQFF; CDR3nt: TGTGCCAGCAGTTTGGGGGCCTTCAATGAGCAGTTCTTC
d_gene: TRBD2; v_gene: TRBV4-1; abundance: once; j_gene: TRBJ2-1; CDR3aa: CASSLGASGGTYNEQFF; CDR3nt: TGCGCCAGCAGCTTAGGAGCTAGCGGGGGAACCTACAATGAGCAGTTCTTC
d_gene: -; v_gene: TRBV18; abundance: -; j_gene: TRBJ1-1; CDR3aa: CASSRTDNTEAFF; CDR3nt: TGTGCCAGCTCACGGACAGACAACACTGAAGCTTTCTTT
d_gene: -; v_gene: TRBV7-9; abundance: -; j_gene: TRBJ2-2; CDR3aa: CASSPHMGGELFF; CDR3nt: TGTGCCAGCAGCCCCCATATGGGCGGGGAGCTGTTTTTT
d_gene: -; v_gene: TRBV9; abundance: -; j_gene: TRBJ2-5; CDR3aa: CASSASPGETQYF; CDR3nt: TGTGCCAGCAGCGCGTCCCCCGGGGAGACCCAGTACTTC
d_gene: -; v_gene: TRBV6-1; abundance: -; j_gene: TRBJ2-5; CDR3aa: CASSRLIETQYF; CDR3nt: TGTGCCAGCAGTCGTCTGATAGAGACCCAGTACTTC
d_gene: TRBD1; v_gene: TRBV9; abundance: -; j_gene: TRBJ2-3; CDR3aa: CASSKGQGEGTQYF; CDR3nt: TGTGCCAGCAGCAAGGGACAGGGAGAAGGTACGCAGTATTTT
d_gene: -; v_gene: TRBV2; abundance: -; j_gene: TRBJ1-2; CDR3aa: CASSEGERTGNNGYTF; CDR3nt: TGTGCCAGCAGTGAAGGGGAAAGGACGGGAAATAATGGCTACACCTTC
d_gene: TRBD2; v_gene: TRBV7-2; abundance: few; j_gene: TRBJ2-1; CDR3aa: CAGHRLADYNEQFF; CDR3nt: TGTGCCGGTCATAGACTAGCGGATTACAATGAGCAGTTCTTC
d_gene: -; v_gene: TRBV4-3; abundance: few; j_gene: TRBJ2-2; CDR3aa: CASSQDVAEGGELFF; CDR3nt: TGCGCCAGCAGCCAAGATGTGGCAGAAGGCGGGGAGCTGTTTTTT
d_gene: -; v_gene: TRBV7-9; abundance: few; j_gene: TRBJ1-1; CDR3aa: CASSPGRVEAFF; CDR3nt: TGTGCCAGCAGTCCCGGGAGGGTTGAAGCTTTCTTT
d_gene: TRBD1; v_gene: TRBV2; abundance: few; j_gene: TRBJ2-6; CDR3aa: CASSGNRDRGGSGANVLTF; CDR3nt: TGTGCCAGCAGTGGAAACCGGGACAGGGGTGGCTCTGGGGCCAACGTCCTGACTTTC